This TCR beta chain came from a study of monozygotic twins with inflammatory bowel disease. The quantity of total RNA per TCR library was roughly 3,300 ng. TCRdb re-called the 5' RACE reads; one entry per CDR3 protein, DNA not given. The listing contains around 140,000 distinct CDR3 sequences. For this clonotype: Antigen unknown.

Germline CDR1 reads SEHNR; CDR2 reads FQNEAQ (reference sequence). CDR3 length: 14 amino acids. Unsorted whole blood yielded the total RNA, with T cells left unselected. General study points: TCRbeta diversity (inverse Simpson) was lower in IBD patients than in healthy co-twins.

The sequence came from a human donor with ulcerative colitis or Crohn's disease, or a healthy co-twin of an affected twin (not recorded which). The chain is built from TRBV7-9 and TRBJ2-2; absent DNA, TCRdb's TRBD2 call cannot be checked. Sample: blood. CDR3: CATDVAGGPGELFF.